The entry below gives a single T cell receptor beta chain sequence along with its context. Its matching antigen is unknown. A much more abundant neighbour one base away suggests this may be a read error. The data are from a study of molecular identifiers for immune sequencing clone quantification. The wider study: With replicates, the RNA of around 20,000 or 100,000 naive CD8 cells was split five ways and four were sequenced.

Points from the study as a whole: Molecules of identical TCR sharing a barcode could underestimate highly expanded clone sizes.

TCRdb recomputed calls from the PCR reads with MiXCR, one row per CDR3 protein. The data show hundreds of thousands of distinct CDR3 sequences, with approximately 20% seen just once and 0.85% held by the top ten. Libraries used roughly 18,000 to 1,100,000 sorted naive CD8 T cells and 10%, 30% or 50% RNA input. Sorting was used to obtain naive CD8 T cells (CD8+CD4-CCR7+CD45RA+). The clonotype comes from a human donor in good health. Some libraries in this study had Jurkat cell RNA spiked in. The sequenced sample was naive CD8+ T cells from blood, with Jurkat cell RNA spiked in. As for subset: FACS-sorted CD8+CD4-CCR7+CD45RA+ naive T cells.

The CDR3 is CASRPTGTNGKLFF. The CDR3 region has the DNA TGTGCCAGCAGGCCGACAGGGACTAATGGAAAACTGTTTTTT. The chain is built from TRBV7-9 and TRBJ1-4; 7 bases are shared with TRBD1. Germline assignment: CDR1 SEHNR and CDR2 FQNEAQ (reference sequence). The CDR3 spans 14 residues.